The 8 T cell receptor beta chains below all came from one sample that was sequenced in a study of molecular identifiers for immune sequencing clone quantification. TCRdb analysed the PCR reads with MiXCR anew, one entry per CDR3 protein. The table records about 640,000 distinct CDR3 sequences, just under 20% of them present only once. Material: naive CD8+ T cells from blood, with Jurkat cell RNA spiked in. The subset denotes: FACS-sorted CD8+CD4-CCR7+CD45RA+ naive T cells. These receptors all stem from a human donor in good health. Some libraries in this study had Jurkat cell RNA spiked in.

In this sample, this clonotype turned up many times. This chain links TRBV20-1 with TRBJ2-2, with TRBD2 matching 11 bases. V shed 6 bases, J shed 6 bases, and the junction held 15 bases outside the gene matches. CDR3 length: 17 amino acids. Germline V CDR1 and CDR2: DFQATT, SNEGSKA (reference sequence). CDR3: CSARTSGSFGNAGELFF. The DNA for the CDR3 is TGCAGTGCCCGCACTAGCGGGAGTTTTGGTAACGCCGGGGAGCTGTTTTTT.

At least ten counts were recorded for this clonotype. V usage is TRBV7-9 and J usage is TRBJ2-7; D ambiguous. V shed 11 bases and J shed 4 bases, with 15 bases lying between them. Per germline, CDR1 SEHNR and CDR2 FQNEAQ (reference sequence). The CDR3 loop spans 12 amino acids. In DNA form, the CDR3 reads TGTGCCTCGGAAGGCAGGTTTTACGAGCAGTACTTC. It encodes CASEGRFYEQYF.

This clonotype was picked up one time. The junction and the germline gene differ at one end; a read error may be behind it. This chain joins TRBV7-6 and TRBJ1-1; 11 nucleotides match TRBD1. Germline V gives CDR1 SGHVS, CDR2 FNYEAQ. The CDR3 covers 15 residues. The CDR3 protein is CASSASGTGGTEVFF. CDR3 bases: TGTGCCAGCAGCGCGTCCGGGACAGGGGGAACTGAAGTTTTCTTT.

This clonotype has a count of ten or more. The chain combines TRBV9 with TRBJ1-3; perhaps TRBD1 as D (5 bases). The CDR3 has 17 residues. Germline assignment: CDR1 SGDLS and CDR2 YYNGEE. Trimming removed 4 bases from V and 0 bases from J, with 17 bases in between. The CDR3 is CASSPGTAQSSGNTIYF. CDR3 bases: TGTGCCAGCAGCCCCGGGACGGCGCAAAGCTCTGGAAACACCATATATTTT.

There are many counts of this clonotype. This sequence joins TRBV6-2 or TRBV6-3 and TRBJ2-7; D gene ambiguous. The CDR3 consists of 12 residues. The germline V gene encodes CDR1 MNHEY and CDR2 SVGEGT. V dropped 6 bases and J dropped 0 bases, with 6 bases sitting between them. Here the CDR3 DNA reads TGTGCCAGCAGCTCCCTCTCCTACGAGCAGTACTTC. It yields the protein CASSSLSYEQYF.

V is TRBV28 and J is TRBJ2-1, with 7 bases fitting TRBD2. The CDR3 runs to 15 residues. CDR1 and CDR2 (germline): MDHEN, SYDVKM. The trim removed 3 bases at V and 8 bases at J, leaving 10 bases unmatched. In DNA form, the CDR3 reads TGTGCCAGCAGTTTTTTTGGGAGGGCCTCTGATGAGCAGTTCTTC. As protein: CASSFFGRASDEQFF.

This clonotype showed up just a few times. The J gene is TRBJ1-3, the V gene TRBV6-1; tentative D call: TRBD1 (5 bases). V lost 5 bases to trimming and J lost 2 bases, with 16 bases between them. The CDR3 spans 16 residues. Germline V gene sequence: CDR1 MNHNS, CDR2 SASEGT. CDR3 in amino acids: CASSTWGVYPGNTIYF. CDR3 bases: TGTGCCAGCAGTACCTGGGGGGTATACCCTGGAAACACCATATATTTT.

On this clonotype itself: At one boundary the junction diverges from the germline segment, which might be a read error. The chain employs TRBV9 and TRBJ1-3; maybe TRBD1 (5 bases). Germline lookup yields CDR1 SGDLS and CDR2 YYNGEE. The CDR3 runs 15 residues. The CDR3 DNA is TGTGCCAGCAGCGTAGGTACTGGGGCTGGAAGCACCATATATTTT. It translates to CASSVGTGAGSTIYF.